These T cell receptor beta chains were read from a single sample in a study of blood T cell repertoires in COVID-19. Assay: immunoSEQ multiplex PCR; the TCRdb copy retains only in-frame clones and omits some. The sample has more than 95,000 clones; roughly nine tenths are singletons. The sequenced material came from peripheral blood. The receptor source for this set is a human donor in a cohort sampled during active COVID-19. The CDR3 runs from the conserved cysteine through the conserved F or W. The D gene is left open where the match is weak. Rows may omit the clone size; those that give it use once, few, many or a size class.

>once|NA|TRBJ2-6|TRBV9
CASSPQTGANVLTF
TGTGCCAGCAGCCCTCAGACTGGGGCCAACGTCCTGACTTTC
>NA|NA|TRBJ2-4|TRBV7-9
CASSSISVDIQYF
TGTGCCAGCAGCTCCATCAGTGTGGACATTCAGTACTTC
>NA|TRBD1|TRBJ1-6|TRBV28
CASREGAAWGNSPLHF
TGTGCCAGCAGAGAGGGGGCAGCGTGGGGAAATTCACCCCTCCACTTT
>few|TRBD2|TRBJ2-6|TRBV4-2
CASSSGGASGANVLTF
TGTGCCAGCAGCAGCGGGGGGGCCTCTGGGGCCAACGTCCTGACTTTC
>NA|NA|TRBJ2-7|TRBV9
CASSPKRAGPSYEQYF
TGTGCCAGCAGCCCTAAACGAGCGGGCCCGAGCTACGAGCAGTACTTC
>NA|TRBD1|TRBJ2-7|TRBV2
CASSVGVGDSSYEQYF
TGTGCCAGCAGTGTAGGGGTTGGGGACAGCTCCTACGAGCAGTACTTC
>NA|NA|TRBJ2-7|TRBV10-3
CAIRTGNYEQYF
TGTGCCATCAGGACAGGTAACTACGAGCAGTACTTC
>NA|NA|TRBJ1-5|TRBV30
CAWSLGAGQPQHF
TGTGCCTGGAGTCTTGGGGCCGGCCAGCCCCAGCATTTT
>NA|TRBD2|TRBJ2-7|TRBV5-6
CASRVGLAGSYEQYF
TGTGCCAGTAGGGTCGGACTAGCGGGATCCTACGAGCAGTACTTC
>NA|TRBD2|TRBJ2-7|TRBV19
CASSPTGTTLYEQYF
TGTGCCAGTAGCCCGACCGGGACTACCCTTTACGAGCAGTACTTC
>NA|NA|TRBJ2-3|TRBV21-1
CASSNTSGRFTDTQYF
TGTGCCAGCAGCAACACTAGCGGGAGGTTCACAGATACGCAGTATTTT
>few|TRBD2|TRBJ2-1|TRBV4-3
CASSQDRTRPNHEQFF
TGCGCCAGCAGCCAAGACCGGACTAGACCAAACCATGAGCAGTTCTTC
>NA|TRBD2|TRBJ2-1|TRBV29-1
CSVDPGTSGYNEQFF
TGCAGCGTTGACCCCGGGACTAGCGGCTACAATGAGCAGTTCTTC
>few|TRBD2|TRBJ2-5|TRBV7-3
CASSSGLAGTGTQYF
TGTGCCAGCAGCTCAGGACTAGCGGGGACGGGGACCCAGTACTTC
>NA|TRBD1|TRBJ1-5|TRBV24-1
CATSAGQGGYQPQHF
TGTGCCACCAGTGCGGGACAGGGAGGGTATCAGCCCCAGCATTTT
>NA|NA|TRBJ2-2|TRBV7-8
CASSLEGRGYTGELFF
TGTGCCAGCAGCTTAGAAGGCAGAGGGTACACCGGGGAGCTGTTTTTT
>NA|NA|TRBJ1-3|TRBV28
CASSFPRVRGAGNTIYF
TGTGCCAGCAGTTTTCCCCGGGTCCGGGGTGCGGGAAACACCATATATTTT
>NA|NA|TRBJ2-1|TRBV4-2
CASSHSLPESSYNEQFF
TGTGCCAGCAGCCACTCCTTACCTGAGAGCTCCTACAATGAGCAGTTCTTC
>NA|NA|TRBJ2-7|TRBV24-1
CATSDPNSYEQYF
TGTGCCACCAGTGACCCCAACTCCTACGAGCAGTACTTC
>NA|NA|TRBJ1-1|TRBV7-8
CASSFARNTEAFF
TGTGCCAGCAGCTTCGCGAGAAACACTGAAGCTTTCTTT
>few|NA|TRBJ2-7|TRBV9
CASSQTAVSYEQYF
TGTGCCAGCAGTCAAACAGCGGTCTCCTACGAGCAGTACTTC
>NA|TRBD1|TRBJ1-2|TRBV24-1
CATSDLPGGDYGYTF
TGTGCCACCAGTGATTTGCCAGGGGGCGACTATGGCTACACCTTC
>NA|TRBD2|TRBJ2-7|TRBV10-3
CAIRLAGVYEQYF
TGTGCCATCAGACTAGCGGGAGTGTACGAGCAGTACTTC
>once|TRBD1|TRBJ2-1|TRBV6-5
CASSAPGQVTNEQFF
TGTGCCAGCAGCGCCCCCGGACAGGTTACGAATGAGCAGTTCTTC
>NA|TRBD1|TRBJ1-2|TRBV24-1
CATSDQTGSGYTF
TGTGCCACCAGTGACCAGACAGGGAGCGGCTACACCTTC
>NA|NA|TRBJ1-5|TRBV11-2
CASSLSVNQPQHF
TGTGCCAGCAGCTTAAGCGTTAATCAGCCCCAGCATTTT
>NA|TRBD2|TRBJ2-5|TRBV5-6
CASSPSGGETQYF
TGTGCCAGCAGTCCTAGCGGAGGAGAGACCCAGTACTTC
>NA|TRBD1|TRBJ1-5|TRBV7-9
CASSLETGDQPQHF
TGTGCCAGCAGCTTGGAGACAGGGGATCAGCCCCAGCATTTT
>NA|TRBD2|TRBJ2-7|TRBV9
CASSGSGRAYEQYF
TGTGCCAGCAGCGGTAGCGGGAGGGCCTACGAGCAGTACTTC
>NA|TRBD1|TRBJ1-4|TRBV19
CASSNPGQGVRKLFF
TGTGCCAGTAGTAACCCGGGACAGGGGGTGAGAAAACTGTTTTTT
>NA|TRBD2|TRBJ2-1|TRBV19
CASSKTSGAYNEQFF
TGTGCCAGTAGTAAAACTAGCGGGGCTTACAATGAGCAGTTCTTC
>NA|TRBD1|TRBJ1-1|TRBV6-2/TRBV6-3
CASSYFPGGADTEAFF
TGTGCCAGCAGTTACTTCCCAGGGGGCGCGGACACTGAAGCTTTCTTT
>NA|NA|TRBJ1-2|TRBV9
CASSGWEGDGYTF
TGTGCCAGCAGCGGTTGGGAGGGTGATGGCTACACCTTC
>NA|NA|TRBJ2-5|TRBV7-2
CASSLVAQETQYF
TGTGCCAGCAGCTTAGTGGCCCAAGAGACCCAGTACTTC
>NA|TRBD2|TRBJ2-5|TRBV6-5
CASSSGASGVPDQYF
TGTGCCAGCAGTTCCGGGGCTAGCGGGGTACCAGACCAGTACTTC
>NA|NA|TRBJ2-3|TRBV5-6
CASSFVGQATDTQYF
TGTGCCAGCAGCTTCGTGGGGCAGGCCACAGATACGCAGTATTTT
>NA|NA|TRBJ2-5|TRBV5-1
CASSLALGRGQETQYF
TGCGCCAGCAGCTTGGCCCTAGGTCGGGGCCAAGAGACCCAGTACTTC
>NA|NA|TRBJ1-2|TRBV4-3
CASSHRPRIPGYTF
TGCGCCAGCAGCCACCGGCCGCGGATCCCTGGCTACACCTTC
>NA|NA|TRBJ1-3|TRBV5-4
CASSSDRNTIYF
TGTGCCAGCAGCTCCGACAGAAACACCATATATTTT
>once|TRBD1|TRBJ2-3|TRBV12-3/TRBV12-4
CASRTRGRLTQYF
TGTGCCAGCAGAACCAGGGGGCGATTAACGCAGTATTTT
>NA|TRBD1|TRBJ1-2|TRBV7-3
CASSPGQGLGYGYTF
TGTGCCAGCAGCCCGGGACAGGGGCTGGGTTATGGCTACACCTTC